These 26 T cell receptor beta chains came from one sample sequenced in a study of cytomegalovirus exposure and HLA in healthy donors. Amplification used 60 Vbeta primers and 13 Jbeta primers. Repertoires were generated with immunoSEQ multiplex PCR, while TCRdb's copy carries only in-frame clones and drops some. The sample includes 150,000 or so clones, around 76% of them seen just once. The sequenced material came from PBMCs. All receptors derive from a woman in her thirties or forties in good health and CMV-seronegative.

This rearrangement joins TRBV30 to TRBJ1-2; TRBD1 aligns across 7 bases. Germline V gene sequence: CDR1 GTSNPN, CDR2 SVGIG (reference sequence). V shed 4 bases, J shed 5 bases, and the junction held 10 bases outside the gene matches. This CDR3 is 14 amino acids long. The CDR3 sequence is CAWTPDRLDYGYTF. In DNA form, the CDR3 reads TGTGCCTGGACTCCGGACAGGCTCGATTATGGCTACACCTTC.

CDR3 loop: CAWSFGGNPYNEQFF. As DNA, the CDR3 is TGTGCCTGGAGTTTCGGGGGAAACCCCTACAATGAGCAGTTCTTC. This chain joins TRBV30 and TRBJ2-1; TRBD2 is a possible D gene (6 bases). V gave up 2 bases and J gave up 2 bases, with 13 bases separating them. The length of the CDR3 is 15 residues. The germline CDR1 and CDR2 sequences are GTSNPN and SVGIG (reference sequence).

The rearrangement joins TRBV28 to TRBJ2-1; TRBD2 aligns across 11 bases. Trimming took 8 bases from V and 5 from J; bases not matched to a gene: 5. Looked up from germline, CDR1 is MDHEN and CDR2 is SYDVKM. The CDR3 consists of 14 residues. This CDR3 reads CASFPTSGNNEQFF. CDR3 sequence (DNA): TGTGCCAGCTTCCCGACTAGCGGGAACAATGAGCAGTTCTTC.

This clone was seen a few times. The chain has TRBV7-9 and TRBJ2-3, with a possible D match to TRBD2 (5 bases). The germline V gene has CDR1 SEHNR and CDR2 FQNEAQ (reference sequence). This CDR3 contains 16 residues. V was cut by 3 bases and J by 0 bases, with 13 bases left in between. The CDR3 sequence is CASSLYRSGSTDTQYF. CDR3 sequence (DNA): TGTGCCAGCAGCTTGTATAGGAGCGGAAGCACAGATACGCAGTATTTT.

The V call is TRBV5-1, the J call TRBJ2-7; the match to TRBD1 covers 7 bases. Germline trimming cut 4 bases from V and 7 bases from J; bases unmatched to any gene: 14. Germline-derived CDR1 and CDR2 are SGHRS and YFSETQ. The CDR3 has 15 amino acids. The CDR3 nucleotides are TGCGCCAGCAGCCCGGAGACAGGGTCCATGGGAGAGCAGTACTTC. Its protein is CASSPETGSMGEQYF.

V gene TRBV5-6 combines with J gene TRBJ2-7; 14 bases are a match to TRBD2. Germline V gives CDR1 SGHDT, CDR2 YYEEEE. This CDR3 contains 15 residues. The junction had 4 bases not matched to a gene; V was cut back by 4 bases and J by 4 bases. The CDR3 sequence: CASSVRTSGRYEQYF. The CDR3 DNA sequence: TGTGCCAGCAGCGTGAGGACTAGCGGGAGGTACGAGCAGTACTTC.

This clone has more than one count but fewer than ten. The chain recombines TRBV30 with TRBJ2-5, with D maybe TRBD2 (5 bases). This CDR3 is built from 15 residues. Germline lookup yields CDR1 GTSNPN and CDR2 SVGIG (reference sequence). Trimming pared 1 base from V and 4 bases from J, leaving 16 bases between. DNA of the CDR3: TGTGCCTGGAGTGCCCCCCGGGGATACGGAGAGACCCAGTACTTC. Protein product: CAWSAPRGYGETQYF.

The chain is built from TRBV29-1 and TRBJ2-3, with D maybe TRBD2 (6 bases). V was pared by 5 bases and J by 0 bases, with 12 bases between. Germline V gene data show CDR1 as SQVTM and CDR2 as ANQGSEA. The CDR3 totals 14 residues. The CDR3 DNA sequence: TGCAGCGTTACGGGGGAATCTAGCACAGATACGCAGTATTTT. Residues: CSVTGESSTDTQYF.

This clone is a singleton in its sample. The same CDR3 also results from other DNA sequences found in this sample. The CDR3 DNA sequence: TGTGCCAGCAGCTCAAACAATCAGCCCCAGCATTTT. Residues: CASSSNNQPQHF. The chain couples TRBV7-9 to TRBJ1-5; D unresolved. This CDR3 contains 12 residues. The V end lost 4 bases, the J end lost 3 bases, and 4 bases lay between the germline ends. CDR1 and CDR2 from the germline V gene are SEHNR and FQNEAQ (reference sequence).

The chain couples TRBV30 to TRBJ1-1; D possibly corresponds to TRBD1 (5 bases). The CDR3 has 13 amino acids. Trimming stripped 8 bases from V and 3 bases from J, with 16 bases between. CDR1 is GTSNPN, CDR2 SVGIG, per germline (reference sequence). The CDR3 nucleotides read TGTGCCGGCGGGGGAATTTTCGACACTGAAGCTTTCTTT. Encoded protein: CAGGGIFDTEAFF.

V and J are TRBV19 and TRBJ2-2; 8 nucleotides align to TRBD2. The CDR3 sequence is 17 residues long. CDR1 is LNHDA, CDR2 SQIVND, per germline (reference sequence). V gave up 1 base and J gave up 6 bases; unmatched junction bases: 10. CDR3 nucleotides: TGTGCCAGTAGTATAGTCGGGACTAGAGGTCTTGCCGGGGAGCTGTTTTTT. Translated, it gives CASSIVGTRGLAGELFF.

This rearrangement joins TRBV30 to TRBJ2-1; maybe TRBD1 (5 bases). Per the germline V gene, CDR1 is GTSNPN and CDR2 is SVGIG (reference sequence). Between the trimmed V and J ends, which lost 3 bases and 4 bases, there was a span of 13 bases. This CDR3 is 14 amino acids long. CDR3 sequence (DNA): TGTGCCTGGAGGCCCCTACAGGTGTACAATGAGCAGTTCTTC. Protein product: CAWRPLQVYNEQFF.

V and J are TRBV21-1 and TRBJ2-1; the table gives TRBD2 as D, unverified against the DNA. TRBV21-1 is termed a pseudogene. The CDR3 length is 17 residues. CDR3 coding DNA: TGTGCCAGCAGCCCCGAGGAAGCTAGCGGAAACTACAATGAGCAGTTCTTC. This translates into CASSPEEASGNYNEQFF.

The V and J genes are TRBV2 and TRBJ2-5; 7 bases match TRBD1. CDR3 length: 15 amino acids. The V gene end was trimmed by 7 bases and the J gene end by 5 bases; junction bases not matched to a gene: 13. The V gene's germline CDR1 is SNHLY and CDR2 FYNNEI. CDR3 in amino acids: CASMGPGQRSETQYF. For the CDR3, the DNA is TGTGCCAGCATGGGGCCGGGACAGAGGTCGGAGACCCAGTACTTC.

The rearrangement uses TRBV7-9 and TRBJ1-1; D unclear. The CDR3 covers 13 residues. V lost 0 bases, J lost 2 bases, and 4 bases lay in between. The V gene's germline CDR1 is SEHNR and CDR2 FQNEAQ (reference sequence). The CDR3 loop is CASSLAGNTEAFF. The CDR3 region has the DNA TGTGCCAGCAGCTTAGCGGGCAACACTGAAGCTTTCTTT.

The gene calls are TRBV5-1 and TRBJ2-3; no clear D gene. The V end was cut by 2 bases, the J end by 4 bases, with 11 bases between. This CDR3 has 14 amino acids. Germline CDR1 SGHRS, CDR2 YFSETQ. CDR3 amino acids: CASSFGQTPDTQYF. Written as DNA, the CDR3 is TGCGCCAGCAGCTTTGGGCAGACCCCAGATACGCAGTATTTT. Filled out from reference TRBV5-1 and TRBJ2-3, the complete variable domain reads KAGVTQTPRYLIKTRGQQVTLSCSPISGHRSVSWYQQTPGQGLQFLFEYFSETQRNKGNFPGRFSGRQFSNSRSEMNVSTLELGDSALYLCASSFGQTPDTQYFGPGTRLTVL.

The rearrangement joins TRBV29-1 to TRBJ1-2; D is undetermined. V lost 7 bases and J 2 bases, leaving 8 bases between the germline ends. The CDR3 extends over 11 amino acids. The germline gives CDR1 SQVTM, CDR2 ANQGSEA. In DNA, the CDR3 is TGCAGCGCCGACATGAACTATGGCTACACCTTC. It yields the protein CSADMNYGYTF. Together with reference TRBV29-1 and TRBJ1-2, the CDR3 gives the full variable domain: SAVISQKPSRDICQRGTSLTIQCQVDSQVTMMFWYRQQPGQSLTLIATANQGSEATYESGFVIDKFPISRPNLTFSTLTVSNMSPEDSSIYLCSADMNYGYTFGSGTRLTVV.

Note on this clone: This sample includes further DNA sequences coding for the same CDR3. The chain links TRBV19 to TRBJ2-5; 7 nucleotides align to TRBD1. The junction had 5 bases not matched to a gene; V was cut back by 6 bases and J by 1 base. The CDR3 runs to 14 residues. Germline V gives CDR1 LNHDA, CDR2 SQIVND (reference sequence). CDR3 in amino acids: CASSRQGTQETQYF. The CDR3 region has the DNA TGTGCCAGTAGCAGACAGGGCACCCAAGAGACCCAGTACTTC.

Here the CDR3 reads CASRGTGNQPQHF. The CDR3 coding sequence is TGTGCCAGCAGGGGGACAGGGAATCAGCCCCAGCATTTT. This chain joins TRBV25-1 and TRBJ1-5; the match to TRBD1 covers 9 bases. Germline loops: CDR1 MGHDK, CDR2 SYGVNS. The CDR3 sequence is 13 residues long. V lost 6 bases and J lost 4; bases outside the gene matches: 1.

CDR3 sequence (DNA): TGTGCCAGTAGTACACGATCTAGCGGGAGTAATGAGCAGTTCTTC. It is translated as CASSTRSSGSNEQFF. The chain uses TRBV19 and TRBJ2-1; 10 bases match TRBD2. J lost 7 bases, V lost 4 bases, and 7 bases had no gene match. Germline V lookup: CDR1 LNHDA, CDR2 SQIVND (reference sequence). This CDR3 has 15 amino acids.

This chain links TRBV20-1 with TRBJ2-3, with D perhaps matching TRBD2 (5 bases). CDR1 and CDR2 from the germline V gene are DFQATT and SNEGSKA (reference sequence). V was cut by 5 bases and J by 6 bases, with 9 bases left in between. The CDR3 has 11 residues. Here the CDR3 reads CSAQLGDTQYF. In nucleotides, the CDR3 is TGCAGTGCTCAACTAGGGGATACGCAGTATTTT.

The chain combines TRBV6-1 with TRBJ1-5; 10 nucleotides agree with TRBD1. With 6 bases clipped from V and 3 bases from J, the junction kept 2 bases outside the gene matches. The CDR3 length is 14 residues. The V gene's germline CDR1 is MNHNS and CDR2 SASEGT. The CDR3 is CASRGTGDNQPQHF. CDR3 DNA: TGTGCCAGCAGGGGGACAGGGGACAATCAGCCCCAGCATTTT.

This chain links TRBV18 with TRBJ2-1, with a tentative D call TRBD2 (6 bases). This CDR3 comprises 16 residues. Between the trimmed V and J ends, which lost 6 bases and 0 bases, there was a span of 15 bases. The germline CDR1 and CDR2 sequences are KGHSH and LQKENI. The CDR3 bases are TGTGCCAGCTCCCCAAGCGGGCGGGGCTCCTACAATGAGCAGTTCTTC. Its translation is CASSPSGRGSYNEQFF.

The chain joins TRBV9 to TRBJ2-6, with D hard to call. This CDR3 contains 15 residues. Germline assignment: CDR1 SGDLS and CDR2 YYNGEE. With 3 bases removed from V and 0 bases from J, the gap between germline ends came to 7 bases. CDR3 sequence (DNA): TGTGCCAGCAGCGCCTCCCTCTCTGGGGCCAACGTCCTGACTTTC. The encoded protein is CASSASLSGANVLTF.

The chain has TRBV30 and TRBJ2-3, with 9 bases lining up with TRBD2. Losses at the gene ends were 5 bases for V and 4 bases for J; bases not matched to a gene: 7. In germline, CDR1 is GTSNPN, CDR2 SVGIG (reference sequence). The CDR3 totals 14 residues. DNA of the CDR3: TGTGCCTGGGCAGCGGGAGGATCCGCAGATACGCAGTATTTT. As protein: CAWAAGGSADTQYF.

The CDR3 DNA is TGTGCCAGCAGCAAAGTACTCCATAACAGGGGGCGAGGTCAGCCCCAGCATTTT. As protein: CASSKVLHNRGRGQPQHF. This chain connects TRBV21-1 to TRBJ1-5; the listed D gene, TRBD1, was not tested against the DNA. TRBV21-1 is a known pseudogene. CDR3 length: 18 amino acids.